This TCR beta chain was identified during a study of vaccination and CD4 T cells after COVID-19. Sequencing of DNA taken from cultured CD4+ T cells relied on the Oncomine TCR Beta short-read assay. Researchers extracted genomic DNA from CD4+ T cells that had been cultured. TCRdb processed the PCR reads anew with MiXCR; each CDR3 protein has one entry. The sample yields more than 15,000 distinct CDR3 sequences, about 40% seen once. Note on this clonotype: The antigen is not known.

The germline CDR1 and CDR2 sequences are MDHEN and SYDVKM. After removal of 6 bases from V and 10 bases from J, the junction contained 13 bases not matched to a gene. CDR3 length equals 16 residues. Specified treatment: roughly ten-day PBMC culture with coronavirus spike peptide pools or control peptides (ViraFEST assay). Cells were cultured for around ten days, and then CD4+ T cells were isolated by negative selection. The sequence derives from a human donor who had recovered from COVID-19. The chain combines TRBV28 with TRBJ1-6; TRBD1 agrees at 9 bases. The sequenced sample was CD4+ T cells from blood, cultured in vitro, obtained before SARS-CoV-2 vaccination. The CDR3 region is CASSPTNRDRESPLHF. Written as DNA, the CDR3 is TGTGCCAGCAGCCCAACCAACCGGGACAGGGAATCACCCCTCCACTTT.